This passage covers 4 T cell receptor beta chains from one sample sequenced in a study of blood T cell repertoires in COVID-19 (dated by TCRdb to 2018 to 2021). The protocol used for the library was the immunoSEQ multiplex PCR assay. In TCRdb, the immuneACCESS table is reduced to in-frame sequences with V and J assigned. These tables do not hold every clone; where another copy was compared, an unresolved V gene accounts for under half, and the others remain unexplained. Within this sample are around 81,000 clones, with approximately 86% of them counted one time only. The top ten clonotypes cover around 1.9% of the sample. The sequenced material came from peripheral blood. These receptors were collected from a woman between 55 and 75 years old with acute or convalescent COVID-19.

V usage is TRBV27 and J usage is TRBJ2-3, with 7 bases aligning to TRBD1. V shed 5 bases, J shed 2 bases, and the junction held 13 bases outside the gene matches. The germline gives CDR1 MNHEY, CDR2 SMNVEV (reference sequence). This CDR3 has 17 residues. The CDR3 nucleotides are TGTGCCAGCAGTCTTAAGACAGGGAATAGATACACAGATACGCAGTATTTT. Translated: CASSLKTGNRYTDTQYF.

CDR3 sequence reads: CASSESLTYNEQFF. DNA for the CDR3: TGTGCCAGCAGTGAGAGTCTAACCTACAATGAGCAGTTCTTC. The V gene is TRBV27, the J gene TRBJ2-1, with D hard to call. The V gene's germline CDR1 is MNHEY and CDR2 SMNVEV (reference sequence). This CDR3 spans 14 amino acids. Trimming removed 5 bases from V and 2 bases from J, with 10 bases in between.

CDR3 protein: CASSYPSYNSPLHF. Here the CDR3 DNA reads TGTGCCAGCAGTTACCCGTCCTATAATTCACCCCTCCACTTT. The genes are TRBV6-2 or TRBV6-3 and TRBJ1-6; D unresolved. The ends were cut back, 2 bases at V and 1 base at J, with 3 bases in the middle. Germline CDR1 and CDR2: MNHEY and SVGEGT. CDR3 length: 14 amino acids.

The count of this clone is one. This rearrangement joins TRBV18 to TRBJ1-1; D call uncertain. The CDR3 extends over 14 amino acids. CDR1 is KGHSH, CDR2 LQKENI, per germline. Deletions cut 4 bases from V and 3 bases from J, with 12 bases between. This CDR3 reads CASSLQREDTEAFF. The CDR3 DNA reads TGTGCCAGCTCACTGCAAAGGGAGGACACTGAAGCTTTCTTT.